This T cell receptor (beta chain) was recovered during a study of cytomegalovirus exposure and HLA in healthy donors. Findings and limits, study-wide: In a later analysis, specific HLA alleles were associated with under 20,000 TCR beta sequences at a 0.05 false discovery rate. Near-uniform donor sequencing depth was presumed by presence/absence analyses. A missense DCLRE1C variant was associated with V- and J-gene trimming of TCR beta chains in a later analysis, and an independent cohort replicated the association.

Primers included in the PCR were 60 Vbeta and 13 Jbeta primers. Assay: immunoSEQ multiplex PCR; the TCRdb copy retains only in-frame clones and omits some. The profile shows roughly 220,000 clones, approximately 85% of them singletons. A remark on this clone: Its antigen is not identified.

Germline V lookup: CDR1 LNHDA, CDR2 SQIVND (reference sequence). V was cut by 3 bases and J by 4 bases, with 13 bases left in between. The CDR3 consists of 15 residues. This receptor was identified in a woman aged 40 to 50 in good health and CMV-seronegative. V is TRBV19 and J is TRBJ1-3; possible D gene TRBD1, 5 bases. The sample taken for sequencing was PBMCs. For the CDR3, the DNA is TGTGCCAGTAGTATCACAGGCTCCGGAGGAAACACCATATATTTT. Protein sequence: CASSITGSGGNTIYF.